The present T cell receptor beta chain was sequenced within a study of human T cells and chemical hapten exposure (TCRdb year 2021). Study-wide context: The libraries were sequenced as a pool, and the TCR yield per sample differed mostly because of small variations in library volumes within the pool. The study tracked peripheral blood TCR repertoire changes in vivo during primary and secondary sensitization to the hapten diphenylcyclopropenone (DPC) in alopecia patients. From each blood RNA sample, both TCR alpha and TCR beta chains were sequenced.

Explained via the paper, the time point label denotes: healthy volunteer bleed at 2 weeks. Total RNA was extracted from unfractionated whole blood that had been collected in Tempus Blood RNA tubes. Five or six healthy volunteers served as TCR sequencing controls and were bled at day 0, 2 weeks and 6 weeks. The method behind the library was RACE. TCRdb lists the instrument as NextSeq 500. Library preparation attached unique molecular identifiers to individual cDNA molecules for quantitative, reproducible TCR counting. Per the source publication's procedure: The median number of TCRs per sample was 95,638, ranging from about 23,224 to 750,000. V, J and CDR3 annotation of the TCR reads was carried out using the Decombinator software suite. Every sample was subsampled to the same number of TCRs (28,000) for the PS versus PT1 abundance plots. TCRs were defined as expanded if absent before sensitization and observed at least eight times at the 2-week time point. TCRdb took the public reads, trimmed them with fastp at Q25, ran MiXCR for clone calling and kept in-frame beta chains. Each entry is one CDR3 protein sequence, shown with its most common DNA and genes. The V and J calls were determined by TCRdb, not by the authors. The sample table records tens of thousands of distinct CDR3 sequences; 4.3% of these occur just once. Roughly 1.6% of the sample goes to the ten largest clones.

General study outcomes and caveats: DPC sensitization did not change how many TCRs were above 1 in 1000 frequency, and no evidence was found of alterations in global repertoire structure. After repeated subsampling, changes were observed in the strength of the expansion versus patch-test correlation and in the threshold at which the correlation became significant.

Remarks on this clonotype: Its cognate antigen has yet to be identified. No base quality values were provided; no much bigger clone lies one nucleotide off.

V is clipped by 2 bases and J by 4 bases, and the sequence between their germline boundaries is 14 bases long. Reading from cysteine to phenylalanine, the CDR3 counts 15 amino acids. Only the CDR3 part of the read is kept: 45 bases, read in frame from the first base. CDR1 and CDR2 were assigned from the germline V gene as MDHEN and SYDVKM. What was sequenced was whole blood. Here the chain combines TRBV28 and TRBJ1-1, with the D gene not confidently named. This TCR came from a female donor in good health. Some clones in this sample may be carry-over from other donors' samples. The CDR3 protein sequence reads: CASSLMRETGTEAFF. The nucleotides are TGTGCCAGCAGTTTAATGCGGGAAACGGGCACTGAAGCTTTCTTT. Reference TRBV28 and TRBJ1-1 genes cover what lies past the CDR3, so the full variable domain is DVKVTQSSRYLVKRTGEKVFLECVQDMDHENMFWYRQDPGLGLRLIYFSYDVKMKEKGDIPEGYSVSREKKERFSLILESASTNQTSMYLCASSLMRETGTEAFFGQGTRLTVV.